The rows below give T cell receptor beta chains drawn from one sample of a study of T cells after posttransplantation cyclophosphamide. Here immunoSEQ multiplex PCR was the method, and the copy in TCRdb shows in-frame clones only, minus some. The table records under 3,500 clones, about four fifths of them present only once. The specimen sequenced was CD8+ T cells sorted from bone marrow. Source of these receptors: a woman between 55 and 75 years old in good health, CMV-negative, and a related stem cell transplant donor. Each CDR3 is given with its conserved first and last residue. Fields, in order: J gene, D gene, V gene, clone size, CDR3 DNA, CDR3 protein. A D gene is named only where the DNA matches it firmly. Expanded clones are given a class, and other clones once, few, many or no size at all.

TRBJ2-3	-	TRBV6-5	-	TGTTGCCTCACGAGGGCCAGCACAGATACGCAGTATTTT	CCLTRASTDTQYF
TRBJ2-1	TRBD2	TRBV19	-	TGTGCCAGTACCACGGGACTAGCGGGGTATGAGCAGTTCTTC	CASTTGLAGYEQFF
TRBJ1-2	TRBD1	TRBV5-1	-	TGCGCCAGCAGCTCTCCCGGGACAGGGGATTGGGGCTACACCTTC	CASSSPGTGDWGYTF
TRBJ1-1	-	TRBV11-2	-	TGTGCCAGCAGCTTAGCGGGAGGGAAGATGTCCACTGAAGCTTTCTTT	CASSLAGGKMSTEAFF
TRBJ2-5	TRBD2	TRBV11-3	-	TGTGCCAGCAGCCCCGGGACTAGCGTGGGCCAAGAGACCCAGTACTTC	CASSPGTSVGQETQYF
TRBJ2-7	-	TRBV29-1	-	TGCAGCGTTCTCGGTGATAGCTCCTCCAACGAGCAGTACTTC	CSVLGDSSSNEQYF
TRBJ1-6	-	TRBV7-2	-	TGTGCCAGCAGCCCCCGCGGGGGCGCAACCTCCCCCCTCCACTTT	CASSPRGGATSPLHF
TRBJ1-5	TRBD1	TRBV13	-	TGTGCCAGCAGCCAGGGGGCGTACAATCAGCCCCAGCATTTT	CASSQGAYNQPQHF
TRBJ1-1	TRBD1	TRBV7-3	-	TGTGCCAGCAGCTTACTAGGGACAGGCACTGAAGCTTTCTTT	CASSLLGTGTEAFF
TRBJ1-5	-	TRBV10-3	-	TGTGCCATCAGTGACCAGGGGTCGAGCAATCAGCCCCAGCATTTT	CAISDQGSSNQPQHF
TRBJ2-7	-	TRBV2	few	TGTGCCAGCAGTAACACATTCGGGGGAGGAATCCACGAGCAGTACTTC	CASSNTFGGGIHEQYF
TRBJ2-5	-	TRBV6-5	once	TGTGCCAGCAGTTATTTCGGGGACCAAGAGACCCAGTACTTC	CASSYFGDQETQYF
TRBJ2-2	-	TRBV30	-	TGTGCCTGGAAGGCAGGGCCCGGGGAGCTGTTTTTT	CAWKAGPGELFF
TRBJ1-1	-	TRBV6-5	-	TGTGCCAGCGGGCAGGGACACTTGAACACTGAAGCTTTCTTT	CASGQGHLNTEAFF
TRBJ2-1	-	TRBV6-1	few	TGTGCCAGCAGGGGCTATGAGCAGTTCTTC	CASRGYEQFF